What follows describes a single TCR beta chain. Its matching antigen is unknown. One tube held mixed TRB-A and TRB-B primer pools for touch-down PCR. TCRdb reanalyzed the multiplex PCR reads and collapses them to one entry per CDR3 protein, without DNA. This sample's clone table lists some 7,800 distinct CDR3 sequences. CDR3 length equals 13 residues. CDR1 and CDR2 from the germline V gene are DFQATT and SNEGSKA (reference sequence). The data are from a study of T cell clusters in autoimmune cytopenias. Study-level background: Per sample, median TRB depth was approximately 52,000 reads, yielding a median about 2,500 distinct clonotypes. Whole-study findings and limits: No experiment has yet validated the function of the T cell clusters defined in silico. Comparing secondary cytopenia with chronic lymphocytic leukemia showed no cluster-lack signature, apparently masked by lymphoma repertoire. TRB repertoire shifts in secondary cytopenia and chronic lymphocytic leukemia mostly reflected lymphoma, not autoimmunity.

Each sample's input was 250 ng genomic DNA, about 38,000 genome equivalents. The rearrangement uses TRBV20-1 and TRBJ2-2; lacking DNA, the TRBD1 call made by TCRdb goes unchecked. The sequence was collected from a human donor with an autoimmune cytopenia or autoimmune hepatitis (not recorded which). The material sequenced was peripheral blood. CDR3 protein: CSARRGGSGELFF.